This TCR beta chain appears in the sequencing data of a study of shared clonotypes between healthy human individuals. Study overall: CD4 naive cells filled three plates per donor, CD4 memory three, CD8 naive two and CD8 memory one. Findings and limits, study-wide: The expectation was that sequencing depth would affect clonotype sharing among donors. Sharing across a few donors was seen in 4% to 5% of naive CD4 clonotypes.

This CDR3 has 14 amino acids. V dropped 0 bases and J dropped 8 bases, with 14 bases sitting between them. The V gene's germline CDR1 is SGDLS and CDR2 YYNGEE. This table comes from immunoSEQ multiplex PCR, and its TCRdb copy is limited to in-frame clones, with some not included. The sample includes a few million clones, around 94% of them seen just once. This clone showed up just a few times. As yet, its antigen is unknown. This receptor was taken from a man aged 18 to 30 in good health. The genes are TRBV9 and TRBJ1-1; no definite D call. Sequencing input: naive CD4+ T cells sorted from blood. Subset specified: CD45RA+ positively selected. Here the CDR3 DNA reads TGTGCCAGCAGCGTAGACCCAGGAGGTGGAGAAGCTTTCTTT. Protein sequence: CASSVDPGGGEAFF.